This T cell receptor beta chain stems from a study of T cells expressing NK-cell markers. Study overall: It was sorted CD3+CD56+NKG2C+, CD3+CD56+NKG2C- and CD3+CD56-NKG2C+ T cells that supplied the TCR beta repertoires.

Germline values: CDR1 LGHDT, CDR2 YNNKEL (reference sequence). The CDR3 has 15 amino acids. Generation of TCR beta cDNA was performed by 5'RACE template switching incorporating UMIs. With the 5' RACE reads reprocessed, TCRdb shows one record per CDR3 protein and no DNA. The sample table sets out about 260,000 distinct CDR3 sequences. This receptor was taken from a woman aged 18-70 years in good health. This rearrangement joins TRBV3-1 to TRBJ2-5. Sequences were obtained from blood T cells: a sorted CD56 or NKG2C T cell subset, CD4+ or CD8+ T cells, or bulk PBMC T cells (not recorded which). The CDR3 is CASSRYYQNQETQYF.